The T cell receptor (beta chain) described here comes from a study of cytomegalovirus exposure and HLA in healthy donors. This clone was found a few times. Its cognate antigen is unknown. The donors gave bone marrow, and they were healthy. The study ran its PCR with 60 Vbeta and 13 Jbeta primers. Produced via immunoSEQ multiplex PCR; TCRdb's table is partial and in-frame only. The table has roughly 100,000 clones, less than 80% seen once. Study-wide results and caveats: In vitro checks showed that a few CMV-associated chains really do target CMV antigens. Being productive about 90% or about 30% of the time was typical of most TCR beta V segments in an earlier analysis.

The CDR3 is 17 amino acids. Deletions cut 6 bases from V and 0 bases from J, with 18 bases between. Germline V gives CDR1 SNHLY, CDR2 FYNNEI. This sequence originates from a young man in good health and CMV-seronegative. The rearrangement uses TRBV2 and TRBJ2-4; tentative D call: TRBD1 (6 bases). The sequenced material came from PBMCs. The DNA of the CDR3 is TGTGCCAGCAGGACCGATCTGGGGGCCCTAGCCAAAAACATTCAGTACTTC. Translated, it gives CASRTDLGALAKNIQYF.